The 32 T cell receptor beta chains reported below all come from one sample, sequenced in a study of early T cells in non-severe SARS-CoV-2 infection. A single record per CDR3 protein comes from TCRdb applying MiXCR to the 5' RACE reads. The sample consists of tens of thousands of distinct CDR3 sequences, around 4.4% of them appearing once. The sequencing sample was made of whole blood. The receptors here all came from an adult who was a healthcare worker with PCR-confirmed SARS-CoV-2 infection or an uninfected control (not recorded which).

This clonotype occurred many times. The V call is TRBV2, the J call TRBJ2-1; D ambiguous. Germline values: CDR1 SNHLY, CDR2 FYNNEI. The length of the CDR3 is 14 residues. V was shortened by 3 bases and J by 0 bases, with 6 bases between the two germline ends. CDR3 protein: CASSERSSYNEQFF. The CDR3 DNA sequence: TGTGCCAGCAGTGAGCGGAGCTCCTACAATGAGCAGTTCTTC.

In this sample, this clonotype turned up many times. CDR3 amino acids: CSAKGLAGFYEQYF. Written as DNA, the CDR3 is TGCAGTGCTAAAGGACTAGCGGGTTTCTACGAGCAGTACTTC. The rearrangement uses TRBV20-1 and TRBJ2-7; TRBD2 matches 11 bases. Germline trimming cut 4 bases from V and 3 bases from J; bases unmatched to any gene: 5. The CDR3 totals 14 residues. CDR1 and CDR2 (germline): DFQATT, SNEGSKA (reference sequence).

This clonotype has at least ten counts. The chain is built from TRBV7-3 and TRBJ2-5; D is uncertain. Germline lookup yields CDR1 SGHTA and CDR2 FQGTGA. The CDR3 length is 13 residues. Trimming stripped 1 base from V and 2 bases from J, with 5 bases between. The CDR3 DNA is TGTGCCAGCAGCTTAAGTCCACAAGAGACCCAGTACTTC. It translates to CASSLSPQETQYF.

This clonotype came up a few times. The CDR3 region is CAWSVLIGAGANVLTF. In nucleotides, the CDR3 is TGTGCCTGGAGTGTACTTATCGGGGCTGGGGCCAACGTCCTGACTTTC. The chain carries TRBV30 and TRBJ2-6; possibly TRBD2 for D (5 bases). There are 16 residues in the CDR3. V shed 0 bases and J shed 2 bases, with 11 bases lying between them. CDR1 GTSNPN and CDR2 SVGIG come from the germline V gene (reference sequence).

Ten or more counts support this clonotype. This sequence joins TRBV7-2 and TRBJ2-1; TRBD2 matches at 10 bases. Germline values: CDR1 SGHTA, CDR2 FQGNSA. After removal of 5 bases from V and 0 bases from J, the junction contained 7 bases not matched to a gene. This CDR3 contains 17 residues. CDR3 protein: CASSKYSGGSSYNEQFF. The CDR3 DNA is TGTGCCAGCAGCAAATATAGCGGGGGGAGCTCCTACAATGAGCAGTTCTTC. The entire variable domain, with the rest obtained from reference TRBV7-2 and TRBJ2-1, is as follows: GAGVSQSPSNKVTEKGKDVELRCDPISGHTALYWYRQSLGQGLEFLIYFQGNSAPDKSGLPSDRFSAERTGGSVSTLTIQRTQQEDSAVYLCASSKYSGGSSYNEQFFGPGTRLTVL.

This clonotype was observed at least ten times. The chain has TRBV30 and TRBJ1-6, with 8 bases identical to TRBD1. Trimming at V came to 4 bases and at J to 9 bases, leaving 5 bases not matched to a gene. Germline-derived CDR1 and CDR2 are GTSNPN and SVGIG (reference sequence). The length of the CDR3 is 13 residues. CDR3 protein: CAWTGQGSSPLHF. The CDR3 bases are TGTGCCTGGACCGGACAGGGATCTTCACCCCTCCACTTT.

This clonotype was found many times. The gene calls are TRBV7-8 and TRBJ2-2; 7 bases align to TRBD2. The germline V gene encodes CDR1 SGHVS and CDR2 FQNEAQ. CDR3 size: 14 residues. V trimming: 5 bases; J trimming: 5 bases; junction bases outside the gene matches: 5. The CDR3 nucleotides are TGTGCCAGCAGCCCCGGGCGGGAGACCGGGGAGCTGTTTTTT. It codes for CASSPGRETGELFF.

V and J are TRBV7-9 and TRBJ2-7; D is unclear. The CDR3 totals 12 residues. Trimming removed 5 bases from V and 6 bases from J, with 11 bases in between. The germline V gene encodes CDR1 SEHNR and CDR2 FQNEAQ (reference sequence). CDR3 sequence (DNA): TGTGCCAGCAGCGCCTTAATGTCCGAGCAGTACTTC. This sequence encodes CASSALMSEQYF.

This clonotype was seen ten or more times. The rearrangement uses TRBV12-5 and TRBJ2-1; 8 bases line up with TRBD2. The J segment lost 3 bases and the V segment lost 0 bases, leaving 13 bases of the junction unmatched. Germline V lookup: CDR1 LGHNT, CDR2 FRNRAP. The CDR3 consists of 19 residues. CDR3 nucleotides: TGTGCTAGTGGTTTGGTACCCCCTCTACTAAGCGGGAGCTACAATGAGCAGTTCTTC. Amino acids: CASGLVPPLLSGSYNEQFF.

This clonotype appeared a few times. This chain connects TRBV2 to TRBJ2-6, with D uncertain. This CDR3 spans 16 amino acids. Trimming pared 5 bases from V and 0 bases from J, leaving 11 bases between. Germline CDR1 reads SNHLY; CDR2 reads FYNNEI. CDR3 coding DNA: TGTGCCAGCAGTTCCCGGGCAAGCTCTGGGGCCAACGTCCTGACTTTC. Encoded protein: CASSSRASSGANVLTF.

Of note for this clonotype: Being one base from a much bigger clone, this may be a read error. The chain has TRBV29-1 and TRBJ2-1; 9 bases are shared with TRBD2. Trimming cost V 7 bases and J 5 bases; bases outside gene matches: 12. Looked up from germline, CDR1 is SQVTM and CDR2 is ANQGSEA. The CDR3 has 15 amino acids. This chain's CDR3 is CSAGLASGVDNEQFF. The CDR3 DNA reads as TGCAGCGCTGGACTGGCTAGCGGGGTAGACAATGAGCAGTTCTTC.

A few counts support this clonotype. The chain employs TRBV2 and TRBJ2-7, with 10 bases lining up with TRBD1. Germline CDR1 is SNHLY and CDR2 is FYNNEI. V lost 8 bases, J lost 5 bases, and 15 bases stayed unmatched. The CDR3 length is 16 residues. The CDR3 is CASERSFRDRGHEQYF. CDR3 DNA: TGTGCCAGCGAAAGGTCCTTCCGGGACAGGGGTCACGAGCAGTACTTC.

This clonotype came up many times. The chain has TRBV19 and TRBJ2-2; D call uncertain. Per germline, CDR1 LNHDA and CDR2 SQIVND (reference sequence). The CDR3 spans 14 residues. With 5 bases removed from V and 1 base from J, the gap between germline ends came to 8 bases. The CDR3 spells CASSPIRNTGELFF. DNA for the CDR3: TGTGCCAGTAGTCCTATAAGGAACACCGGGGAGCTGTTTTTT.

This clonotype occurred a few times. This sequence joins TRBV4-1 and TRBJ2-7, with D perhaps TRBD1 (6 bases). This CDR3 is 15 amino acids long. The ends were cut back, 0 bases at V and 3 bases at J, with 12 bases in the middle. CDR1 MGHRA and CDR2 YSYEKL come from the germline V gene. This CDR3 reads CASSQETGLYYEQYF. For the CDR3, the DNA is TGCGCCAGCAGCCAAGAAACAGGGCTGTACTACGAGCAGTACTTC.

This clonotype was found a few times. The chain recombines TRBV5-1 with TRBJ1-5; D not resolved. The CDR3 extends over 13 amino acids. Germline V lookup: CDR1 SGHRS, CDR2 YFSETQ. Trimming pared 0 bases from V and 4 bases from J, leaving 5 bases between. This CDR3 is CASSLDPNQPQHF. In DNA, the CDR3 is TGCGCCAGCAGCTTGGACCCGAATCAGCCCCAGCATTTT.

This clonotype was counted many times. The chain employs TRBV29-1 and TRBJ2-7; D is possibly TRBD2 (6 bases). CDR3 length equals 12 residues. V lost 4 bases, J lost 7 bases, and 14 bases lay in between. CDR1 and CDR2 from the germline V gene are SQVTM and ANQGSEA. In DNA form, the CDR3 reads TGCAGCGTTGGGTGGGAGGCTAGTGAGCAGTACTTC. Its protein product is CSVGWEASEQYF.

This clonotype was counted many times. The chain recombines TRBV10-2 with TRBJ2-6; D gene uncertain. Germline loops: CDR1 WSHSY, CDR2 SAAADI. The CDR3 length is 15 residues. With 6 bases removed from V and 2 bases from J, the gap between germline ends came to 11 bases. CDR3 protein: CASRVDGAGANVLTF. CDR3 sequence (DNA): TGCGCCAGCAGGGTGGATGGGGCTGGGGCCAACGTCCTGACTTTC.

This clonotype is medium-sized within its sample. The V gene is TRBV2, the J gene TRBJ1-1; TRBD1 aligns across 7 bases. Germline CDR1 SNHLY, CDR2 FYNNEI. The CDR3 consists of 15 residues. After removal of 5 bases from V and 10 bases from J, the junction contained 16 bases not matched to a gene. The CDR3 DNA sequence: TGTGCCAGCAGTCCGACGCCCGTGGCAGGGGGGAGAGCTTTCTTT. Residues: CASSPTPVAGGRAFF.

Comment on this clonotype: Being one base from a much bigger clone, this may be a read error. The rearrangement links TRBV7-6 to TRBJ2-2; D tentatively fits TRBD1 or TRBD2 (5 bases each). The germline gives CDR1 SGHVS, CDR2 FNYEAQ. The CDR3 consists of 16 residues. CDR3 in amino acids: CVSSPGTFVEAGELFF. CDR3 DNA: TGTGTCAGCAGCCCTGGGACCTTCGTGGAAGCCGGGGAGCTGTTTTTT.

This clonotype was counted many times. V is TRBV20-1 and J is TRBJ2-1; the match to TRBD2 covers 8 bases. The length of the CDR3 is 14 residues. The junction had 10 bases not matched to a gene; V was cut back by 5 bases and J by 7 bases. Germline values: CDR1 DFQATT, CDR2 SNEGSKA (reference sequence). CDR3 nucleotide sequence: TGCAGTGCTTTGAGCGGGAGTACGGGGAATGAGCAGTTCTTC. This gives the protein CSALSGSTGNEQFF.

The rearrangement uses TRBV28 and TRBJ2-7; perhaps TRBD2 as D (5 bases). The CDR3 spans 16 residues. Germline V gives CDR1 MDHEN, CDR2 SYDVKM. Trimming left V 6 bases short and J 0 bases short, with 18 bases between. The CDR3 nucleotides are TGTGCCAGCAGCCAAGGGCTCGCGGGCACCTCCTACGAGCAGTACTTC. Protein sequence: CASSQGLAGTSYEQYF.

In this sample, this clonotype turned up many times. The chain recombines TRBV20-1 with TRBJ2-1; D is unclear. The germline gives CDR1 DFQATT, CDR2 SNEGSKA (reference sequence). The CDR3 consists of 12 residues. V was clipped by 6 bases and J by 7 bases, with 13 bases between them. The CDR3 protein is CSASPAVNEQFF. The CDR3 DNA is TGCAGTGCCAGTCCGGCAGTTAATGAGCAGTTCTTC.

This clonotype has ten or more counts. V and J are TRBV6-5 and TRBJ1-6; D might be TRBD1 (6 bases). V was shortened by 5 bases and J by 12 bases, with 20 bases between the two germline ends. This CDR3 contains 15 residues. Germline V gene data show CDR1 as MNHEY and CDR2 as SVGAGI. The CDR3 spells CASSPGTRTFVPLHF. The CDR3, as DNA: TGTGCCAGCAGTCCCGGGACACGGACCTTTGTACCCCTCCACTTT.

Only a few counts were recorded for this clonotype. The chain has TRBV12-3 or TRBV12-4 and TRBJ2-6; TRBD1 matches at 7 bases. The CDR3 length is 17 residues. After removal of 6 bases from V and 0 bases from J, the junction contained 8 bases not matched to a gene. In nucleotides, the CDR3 is TGTGCCAGCAGCCCGACAGGGCATCCCTCTGGGGCCAACGTCCTGACTTTC. It codes for CASSPTGHPSGANVLTF.

This clonotype showed up just a few times. The chain carries TRBV6-6 and TRBJ1-1; D gene uncertain. The CDR3 covers 14 residues. The V end was cut by 5 bases, the J end by 6 bases, with 16 bases between. Per germline, CDR1 MNHNY and CDR2 SVGAGI (reference sequence). CDR3 protein: CASSPDRARPEAFF. CDR3 bases: TGTGCCAGCAGTCCAGACCGCGCGCGGCCTGAAGCTTTCTTT.

There are many counts of this clonotype. CDR3 DNA: TGTGCCATTTCGACAGGGTCCAATTCACCCCTCCACTTT. Its protein is CAISTGSNSPLHF. The gene calls are TRBV10-3 and TRBJ1-6; TRBD1 agrees at 7 bases. The CDR3 has 13 residues. The junction had 6 bases not matched to a gene; V was cut back by 9 bases and J by 7 bases. Germline V gene sequence: CDR1 ENHRY, CDR2 SYGVKD.

At least ten counts were recorded for this clonotype. The chain recombines TRBV30 with TRBJ2-1, with D unclear. Germline CDR1 reads GTSNPN; CDR2 reads SVGIG (reference sequence). The CDR3 has 13 residues. V was clipped by 0 bases and J by 9 bases, with 12 bases between them. The CDR3 spells CAWSVRLVGEQFF. The CDR3 DNA is TGTGCCTGGAGTGTACGGCTAGTTGGTGAGCAGTTCTTC.

This clonotype occurred many times. The chain links TRBV12-5 to TRBJ2-4; D remains ambiguous. Trimming took 3 bases from V and 5 from J, leaving 5 bases between them. The CDR3 totals 12 residues. Germline CDR1 is LGHNT and CDR2 is FRNRAP. This CDR3 reads CASGFLENIQYF. DNA for the CDR3: TGTGCTAGTGGTTTTTTGGAAAACATTCAGTACTTC.

This clonotype was counted many times. This chain connects TRBV7-8 to TRBJ1-4, with D unclear. Germline CDR1 and CDR2: SGHVS and FQNEAQ. This CDR3 is built from 12 residues. The V and J ends lost 5 bases and 8 bases respectively, with 9 bases between them. DNA for the CDR3: TGTGCCAGCAGCCTCCGGAGGGAAAAACTGTTTTTT. It yields the protein CASSLRREKLFF.

V and J are TRBV9 and TRBJ2-5; D is unresolved. Trimming took 2 bases from V and 0 from J, leaving 11 bases between them. There are 15 residues in the CDR3. Per germline, CDR1 SGDLS and CDR2 YYNGEE. The CDR3 DNA is TGTGCCAGCAGCGTTGGCGGAAGGTACCAAGAGACCCAGTACTTC. Amino acids: CASSVGGRYQETQYF.

This clonotype was counted many times. This chain uses TRBV30 with TRBJ2-7; no reliable D call. The ends were cut back, 2 bases at V and 6 bases at J, with 8 bases in the middle. Germline CDR1 is GTSNPN and CDR2 is SVGIG (reference sequence). The CDR3 loop spans 11 amino acids. The CDR3 nucleotides read TGTGCCTGGAGTTCTGTAGGCGAGCAGTACTTC. The encoded protein is CAWSSVGEQYF.

The table lists this clonotype with a few counts. V gene TRBV4-1 combines with J gene TRBJ2-6; 7 nucleotides line up with TRBD1. The V and J ends lost 2 bases and 0 bases, in that order; junction bases with no gene match: 4. Germline V gives CDR1 MGHRA, CDR2 YSYEKL. This CDR3 comprises 17 residues. CDR3 loop: CASSQTGTVSGANVLTF. The CDR3 nucleotides are TGCGCCAGCAGCCAAACCGGGACAGTCTCTGGGGCCAACGTCCTGACTTTC.